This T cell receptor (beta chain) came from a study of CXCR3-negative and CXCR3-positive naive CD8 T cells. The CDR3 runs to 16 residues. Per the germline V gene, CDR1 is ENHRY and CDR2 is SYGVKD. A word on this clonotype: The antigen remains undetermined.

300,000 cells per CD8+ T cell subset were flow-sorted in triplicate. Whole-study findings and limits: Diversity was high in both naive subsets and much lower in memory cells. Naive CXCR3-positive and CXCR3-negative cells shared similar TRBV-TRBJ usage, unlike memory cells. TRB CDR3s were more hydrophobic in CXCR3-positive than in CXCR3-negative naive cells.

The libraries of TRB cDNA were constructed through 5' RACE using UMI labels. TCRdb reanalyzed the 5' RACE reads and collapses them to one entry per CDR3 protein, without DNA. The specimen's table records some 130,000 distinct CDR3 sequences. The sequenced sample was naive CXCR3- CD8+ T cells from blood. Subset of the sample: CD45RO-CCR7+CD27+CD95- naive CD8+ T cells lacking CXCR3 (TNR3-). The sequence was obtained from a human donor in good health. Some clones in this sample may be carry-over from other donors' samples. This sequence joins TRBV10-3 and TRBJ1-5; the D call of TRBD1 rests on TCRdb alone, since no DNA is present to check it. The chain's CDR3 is CAIGGQGTYSNQPQHF.